The entry that follows covers one TCR beta chain sequence. Trimming removed 1 base from V and 2 bases from J, with 9 bases in between. The CDR3 is made up of 14 amino acids. Germline assignment: CDR1 LGHNA and CDR2 YSLEER. A multiplex PCR was run with 60 Vbeta primers and 13 Jbeta primers. Sequenced by immunoSEQ multiplex PCR; TCRdb stores in-frame clones only, minus some. The sample has fewer than 120,000 clones, over 60% seen once. The sample originates from a study of cytomegalovirus exposure and HLA in healthy donors. This chain uses TRBV4-3 with TRBJ2-7, with D possibly being TRBD2 (5 bases). The sequence derives from a young woman in good health and CMV-seronegative. Sequencing was done on a sample of PBMCs. The CDR3 DNA follows: TGCGCCAGCAGCCAAGGGTTCGGGGCCTACGAGCAGTACTTC. This translates into CASSQGFGAYEQYF.